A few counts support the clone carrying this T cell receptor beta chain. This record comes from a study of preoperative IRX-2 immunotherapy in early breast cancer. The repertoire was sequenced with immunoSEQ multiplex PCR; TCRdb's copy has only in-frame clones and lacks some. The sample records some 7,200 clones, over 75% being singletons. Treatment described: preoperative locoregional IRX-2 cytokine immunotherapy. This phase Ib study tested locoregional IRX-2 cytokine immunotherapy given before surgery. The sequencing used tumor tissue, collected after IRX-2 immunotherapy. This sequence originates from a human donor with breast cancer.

CDR3 nucleotides: TGTGCCAGCTCACCAGGACTAGCGGGGGGGACTAGCACAGATACGCAGTATTTT. It is translated as CASSPGLAGGTSTDTQYF. V usage is TRBV18 and J usage is TRBJ2-3; 15 bases map to TRBD2. CDR1 is KGHSH and CDR2 is LQKENI in the germline V gene. The CDR3 loop spans 18 amino acids. After removal of 2 bases from V and 0 bases from J, the junction contained 3 bases not matched to a gene.